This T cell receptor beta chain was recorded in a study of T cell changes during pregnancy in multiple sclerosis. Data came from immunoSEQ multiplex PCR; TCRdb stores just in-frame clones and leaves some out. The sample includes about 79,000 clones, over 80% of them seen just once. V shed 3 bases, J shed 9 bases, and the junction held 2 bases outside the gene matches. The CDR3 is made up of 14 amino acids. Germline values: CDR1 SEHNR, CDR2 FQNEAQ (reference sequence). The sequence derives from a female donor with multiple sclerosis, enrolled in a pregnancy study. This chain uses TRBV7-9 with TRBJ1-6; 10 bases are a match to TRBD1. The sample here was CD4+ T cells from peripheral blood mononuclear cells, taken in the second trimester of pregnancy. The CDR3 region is CASSFGTGASPLHF. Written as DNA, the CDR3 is TGTGCCAGCAGCTTTGGGACAGGGGCTTCACCCCTCCACTTT.